These 22 T cell receptor beta chains were sequenced from one sample in a study of glioma-infiltrating T cells after dendritic cell vaccination. Time point described: after dendritic cell vaccination, including at tumor progression/relapse. Clones were sequenced by immunoSEQ multiplex PCR, and TCRdb holds only the in-frame ones, with some missing. The sample shows about 50,000 clones, roughly 90% of them seen only once. Sequencing used blood, obtained after dendritic cell vaccination. The receptors here all came from a human donor with glioblastoma.

The J gene is TRBJ2-1, the V gene TRBV11-2; TRBD2 matches 8 bases. CDR1 SGHAT and CDR2 FQNNGV come from the germline V gene. This CDR3 is 13 amino acids long. The ends lost 0 bases at V and 15 bases at J; junction bases unmatched: 7. The CDR3 loop reads CASSLDRAGAVFF. In DNA, the CDR3 is TGTGCCAGCAGCTTAGATCGAGCGGGAGCGGTGTTCTTC.

The chain has TRBV19 and TRBJ2-7; 10 bases are shared with TRBD2. J lost 2 bases, V lost 5 bases, and 3 bases had no gene match. The germline CDR1 and CDR2 sequences are LNHDA and SQIVND (reference sequence). The CDR3 is 14 amino acids. Written as DNA, the CDR3 is TGTGCCAGTAGTGGGAGCGGGAGGGCCTACGAGCAGTACTTC. It codes for CASSGSGRAYEQYF.

This clone was observed a few times. CDR3 bases: TGTGCCATCACTAATGGACTGAACTACGAGCAGTACTTC. It is translated as CAITNGLNYEQYF. The chain combines TRBV10-3 with TRBJ2-7, with TRBD2 as a possible D gene (5 bases). Trimming pared 7 bases from V and 3 bases from J, leaving 13 bases between. The CDR3 has 13 amino acids. Germline assignment: CDR1 ENHRY and CDR2 SYGVKD.

With regard to this clone: One end of the junction fails to match germline, which may point to a read error. This chain links TRBV6-5 with TRBJ1-1, with 12 bases lining up with TRBD1. This CDR3 has 14 residues. Germline-derived CDR1 and CDR2 are MNHEY and SVGAGI. CDR3 amino acids: CANSPPGTGGEAFF. In DNA form, the CDR3 reads TGTGCCAACAGTCCTCCCGGGACAGGGGGCGAAGCTTTCTTT.

This chain connects TRBV15 to TRBJ2-1; TRBD2 matches 12 bases. The germline CDR1 and CDR2 sequences are LNHNV and YYDKDF (reference sequence). V dropped 1 base and J dropped 5; count of bases not matched to a gene: 12. CDR3 length equals 19 residues. The CDR3 is CATSRVKASGRANNNEQFF. The CDR3 nucleotides are TGTGCCACCAGCAGAGTTAAGGCTAGCGGGAGGGCCAATAACAATGAGCAGTTCTTC.

The chain joins TRBV4-3 to TRBJ2-2; 10 bases are a match to TRBD1. Germline V gives CDR1 LGHNA, CDR2 YSLEER. After removal of 0 bases from V and 7 bases from J, the junction contained 5 bases not matched to a gene. The CDR3 is made up of 16 amino acids. CDR3 region: CASSQDRQGADGELFF. Written as DNA, the CDR3 is TGCGCCAGCAGCCAAGATCGACAGGGGGCCGACGGGGAGCTGTTTTTT.

The chain carries TRBV9 and TRBJ1-1, with 7 bases that match TRBD1. Trimming at V came to 1 base and at J to 1 base, leaving 7 bases not matched to a gene. The CDR3 length is 16 residues. Germline V lookup: CDR1 SGDLS, CDR2 YYNGEE. The DNA of the CDR3 is TGTGCCAGCAGCGTAACCCCTGGACAGGCGAACACTGAAGCTTTCTTT. Translating gives CASSVTPGQANTEAFF. Based on the CDR3 plus reference TRBV9 and TRBJ1-1, the full variable domain is DSGVTQTPKHLITATGQRVTLRCSPRSGDLSVYWYQQSLDQGLQFLIQYYNGEERAKGNILERFSAQQFPDLHSELNLSSLELGDSALYFCASSVTPGQANTEAFFGQGTRLTVV.

The rearrangement links TRBV7-9 to TRBJ1-2; D is unresolved. The CDR3 loop spans 14 amino acids. Deletions cut 0 bases from V and 3 bases from J, with 8 bases between. CDR1 is SEHNR, CDR2 FQNEAQ, per germline (reference sequence). CDR3 bases: TGTGCCAGCAGCTTAGCGCTGGCGGACTATGGCTACACCTTC. Translation gives CASSLALADYGYTF. Supplemented by reference TRBV7-9 and TRBJ1-2, the full variable domain reads DTGVSQNPRHKITKRGQNVTFRCDPISEHNRLYWYRQTLGQGPEFLTYFQNEAQLEKSRLLSDRFSAERPKGSFSTLEIQRTEQGDSAMYLCASSLALADYGYTFGSGTRLTVV.

This rearrangement joins TRBV15 to TRBJ1-2; 9 bases map to TRBD1. Germline lookup yields CDR1 LNHNV and CDR2 YYDKDF (reference sequence). The CDR3 covers 14 residues. The V and J ends lost 5 bases and 4 bases, in that order; junction bases with no gene match: 5. The CDR3 DNA sequence: TGTGCCACCAGCTTGCCGGGACAGGGCTATGGCTACACCTTC. This encodes CATSLPGQGYGYTF.

The V call is TRBV5-1, the J call TRBJ1-4; 7 nucleotides agree with TRBD1. The CDR3 sequence is 15 residues long. V lost 0 bases, J lost 4 bases, and 3 bases stayed unmatched. From germline, CDR1 is SGHRS and CDR2 YFSETQ. The CDR3 sequence is CASSLAGTVNEKLFF. The CDR3 coding sequence is TGCGCCAGCAGCTTGGCTGGGACAGTTAATGAAAAACTGTTTTTT.

This clone was picked up one time. The rearrangement links TRBV5-5 to TRBJ2-7, with 7 bases that match TRBD1. Trimming took 4 bases from V and 2 from J; bases not matched to a gene: 6. This CDR3 has 14 residues. CDR1 and CDR2 (germline): SGHKS, YYEKEE (reference sequence). The chain's CDR3 is CASSPGQGAYEQYF. The CDR3 region has the DNA TGTGCCAGCAGCCCCGGGCAGGGGGCCTACGAGCAGTACTTC.

The chain uses TRBV9 and TRBJ1-1, with unresolved D. Trimming took off 0 bases at V and 2 bases at J, with 8 bases between the two ends. Germline-derived CDR1 and CDR2 are SGDLS and YYNGEE. The length of the CDR3 is 14 residues. CDR3 nucleotides: TGTGCCAGCAGCGTAGGACGGAGAAACACTGAAGCTTTCTTT. This encodes CASSVGRRNTEAFF.

The chain recombines TRBV6-6 with TRBJ1-5; D ambiguous. V lost 6 bases and J 7 bases, leaving 16 bases between the germline ends. The germline gives CDR1 MNHNY, CDR2 SVGAGI (reference sequence). The CDR3 runs 14 residues. CDR3 bases: TGTGCCAGCAGCTGGGGAATGGGAGACCAGCCCCAGCATTTT. As protein: CASSWGMGDQPQHF.

The CDR3 loop is CASSLGTDPNQPQHF. CDR3 coding DNA: TGTGCCAGCAGTTTAGGGACAGACCCCAATCAGCCCCAGCATTTT. The chain has TRBV27 and TRBJ1-5, with TRBD1 matching 7 bases. Germline CDR1 reads MNHEY; CDR2 reads SMNVEV (reference sequence). J was trimmed by 3 bases and V by 2 bases; bases with no gene match: 4. This CDR3 has 15 residues.

J is TRBJ1-2 and V is TRBV9, with a weak D call TRBD1 (5 bases). Per the germline V gene, CDR1 is SGDLS and CDR2 is YYNGEE. CDR3 size: 15 residues. Deletions cut 1 base from V and 6 bases from J, with 16 bases between. CDR3 nucleotide sequence: TGTGCCAGCAGCGTAACGCAGGGTATCGGTGATGGCTACACCTTC. Translated: CASSVTQGIGDGYTF.

This chain connects TRBV28 to TRBJ2-7, with D perhaps matching TRBD1 (5 bases). The V and J ends lost 5 bases and 2 bases respectively, with 13 bases between them. From germline, CDR1 is MDHEN and CDR2 SYDVKM. The CDR3 has 14 residues. CDR3 sequence (DNA): TGTGCCAGCAGTACCTGGGCAGGGACCTACGAGCAGTACTTC. Its protein is CASSTWAGTYEQYF.

This chain joins TRBV5-6 and TRBJ2-1; TRBD1 matches 10 bases. The CDR3 is made up of 17 amino acids. CDR1 is SGHDT and CDR2 is YYEEEE in the germline V gene. V trimming: 0 bases; J trimming: 3 bases; junction bases outside the gene matches: 6. CDR3 sequence: CASSLVATGGYYNEQFF. CDR3 bases: TGTGCCAGCAGCTTGGTGGCGACAGGGGGCTACTACAATGAGCAGTTCTTC. The variable domain in full, with the rest retrieved from reference TRBV5-6 and TRBJ2-1, is DAGVTQSPTHLIKTRGQQVTLRCSPKSGHDTVSWYQQALGQGPQFIFQYYEEEERQRGNFPDRFSGHQFPNYSSELNVNALLLGDSALYLCASSLVATGGYYNEQFFGPGTRLTVL.

V gene TRBV5-8 combines with J gene TRBJ1-5; the D is unclear. Germline loops: CDR1 SGHTS, CDR2 YDEGEE. Trimming shortened V by 4 bases and J by 7 bases, and 12 bases separated the two germline ends. This CDR3 has 13 amino acids. Here the CDR3 DNA reads TGTGCCAGCAGCCCTGGGAGGGTCCAGCCCCAGCATTTT. Translated, it gives CASSPGRVQPQHF.

V usage is TRBV9 and J usage is TRBJ1-3; D unresolved. Germline V gene lookup returns CDR1 SGDLS and CDR2 YYNGEE. The ends were cut back, 4 bases at V and 8 bases at J, with 7 bases in the middle. CDR3 length: 11 residues. Here the CDR3 reads CASSSRDTIYF. CDR3 in DNA: TGTGCCAGCAGCTCCCGGGACACCATATATTTT. The complete variable domain, with remaining parts taken from reference TRBV9 and TRBJ1-3, reads DSGVTQTPKHLITATGQRVTLRCSPRSGDLSVYWYQQSLDQGLQFLIQYYNGEERAKGNILERFSAQQFPDLHSELNLSSLELGDSALYFCASSSRDTIYFGEGSWLTVV.

The chain recombines TRBV10-1 with TRBJ2-1; 8 bases agree with TRBD2. The CDR3 is 17 amino acids. J gave up 4 bases and V 5 bases, and 13 bases lay outside the gene matches. The germline CDR1 and CDR2 sequences are WNHNN and SYGVQD (reference sequence). CDR3 nucleotide sequence: TGCGCCAGCAGTTATAGCGGGGTTTCAAACCCGTACAATGAGCAGTTCTTC. Translation gives CASSYSGVSNPYNEQFF.

V and J are TRBV27 and TRBJ2-7; 16 bases agree with TRBD2. The CDR3 sequence is 15 residues long. Losses at the gene ends were 3 bases for V and 9 bases for J; bases not matched to a gene: 5. CDR1 is MNHEY, CDR2 SMNVEV, per germline (reference sequence). The CDR3 DNA follows: TGTGCCAGCAGTTTTACGGGACTAGCGGGAGGGAGGCAGTACTTC. Translation: CASSFTGLAGGRQYF.

The rearrangement links TRBV7-3 to TRBJ2-1; 9 positions agree with TRBD2. The CDR3 runs to 15 residues. The V gene end was trimmed by 5 bases and the J gene end by 4 bases; junction bases not matched to a gene: 6. Germline CDR1 is SGHTA and CDR2 is FQGTGA. The CDR3 DNA sequence: TGTGCCAGCAGCCCTGGACTAGCGATATACAATGAGCAGTTCTTC. Residues: CASSPGLAIYNEQFF.